Sequencing of this TCR beta chain was carried out in a study of cytomegalovirus exposure and HLA in healthy donors. Amplification used 60 Vbeta primers and 13 Jbeta primers. Only in-frame clones appear in the TCRdb table, and some are missing; sequencing was by immunoSEQ multiplex PCR. The data show about 130,000 clones, with around 82% seen just once and around 1.7% held by the top ten. Between the trimmed V and J ends, which lost 3 bases and 6 bases, there was a span of 21 bases. The CDR3 loop spans 17 amino acids. Germline assignment: CDR1 SGHRS and CDR2 YFSETQ. This chain links TRBV5-1 with TRBJ2-2, with D tentatively TRBD1 (6 bases). This sequence originates from a boy aged 5-17 years in good health and CMV-seronegative. The source material was PBMCs. CDR3 nucleotides: TGCGCCAGCAGCTCATTCCCAACCGGGACAAGTGCCGGGGAGCTGTTTTTT. This encodes CASSSFPTGTSAGELFF.